This T cell receptor beta chain was profiled in a study of CD8+CD57+ T cells in acquired aplastic anemia (dated by TCRdb to the late 2010s). General notes on the study: DNA extracted from sorted CD4+ and CD8+ cells had a mean of approximately 3.4 ug, with a range of roughly 0.2 to 30 ug. Healthy donor samples averaged roughly 9.9 million reads for CD4+ and about 11 million for CD8+ cells.

What the authors observed across the whole study: Roughly 29 CD8+ CDR3 sequences were shared between patients and controls but appeared highly expressed in patients and within their immunodominant clones. Between patients and healthy controls, no significant difference in CD8+ Simpson's diversity was found (P=0.060).

The study deep-sequenced TCR repertoires of sorted CD4+ and CD8+ blood T cells from severe aplastic anemia patients and healthy subjects. Ficoll-Paque density gradient centrifugation was used to isolate peripheral blood mononuclear cells. Before DNA extraction, CD4+ and CD8+ T cells were sorted with FACS or magnetic beads. Comments on this clonotype: This receptor's antigen is unknown. No quality values exist for individual bases; no much larger clone is one base distant.

The CDR3 spans 15 residues, from the cysteine through the phenylalanine. The DNA shown is the 45-base CDR3, in frame from base 1. Via the germline V gene, CDR1 is ENHRY and CDR2 SYGVKD. Trimming costs V 4 bases and J 0 bases, and their ends lie 10 bases apart. TCR beta VDJ combination and CDR3 sequence profiling used genomic DNA as the template. An Illumina HiSeq 2000 was the platform used for TCR repertoire sequencing. On the authors' methods: Repertoire assessment relied on Simpson's diversity index, CDR3 size and DJ length profiles, and TRBV/TRBJ rearrangement plots. Whichever DNA sequence was most abundant in the deep sequencing data was defined as the immunodominant clone. CDR3 amino acid sequences were screened for sharing across subjects and were compared with published repertoires and the VDJdb database. In TCRdb, the public reads were trimmed at Q25 with fastp and aligned with MiXCR, with productive beta chains retained. Rows are combined by CDR3 protein, so each entry shows the most common genes and DNA. Clone size and V and J calls follow TCRdb, not the original study. A total of fewer than 250,000 distinct CDR3 sequences appear in this sample, around 50% of them only once. The biggest ten clones account for approximately 16% of the sample.

The sequence was collected from a human donor in good health, serving as a control. Material for sequencing was sorted CD4+, CD8+, or CD8+CD57+ T cells (not recorded which) from PBMCs. The V gene is TRBV10-3 and the J gene is TRBJ1-5, with no reliable assignment of the D segment. The DNA sequence is TGTGCCATCAGTGCGAACAGTCCTAGCAATCAGCCCCAGCATTTT. It codes for CAISANSPSNQPQHF.